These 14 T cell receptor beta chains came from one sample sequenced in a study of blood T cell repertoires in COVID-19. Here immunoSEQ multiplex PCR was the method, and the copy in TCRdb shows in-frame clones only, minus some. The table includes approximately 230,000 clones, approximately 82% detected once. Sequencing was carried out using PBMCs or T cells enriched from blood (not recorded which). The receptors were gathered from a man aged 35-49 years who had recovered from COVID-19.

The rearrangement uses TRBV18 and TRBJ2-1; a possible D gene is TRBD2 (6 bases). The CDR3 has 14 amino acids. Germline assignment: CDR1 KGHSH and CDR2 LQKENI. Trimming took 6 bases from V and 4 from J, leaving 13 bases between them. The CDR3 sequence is CASSGLASYNEQFF. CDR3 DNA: TGTGCCAGCTCGGGCCTAGCGTCGTACAATGAGCAGTTCTTC. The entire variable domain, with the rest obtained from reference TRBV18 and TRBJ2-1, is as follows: NAGVMQNPRHLVRRRGQEARLRCSPMKGHSHVYWYRQLPEEGLKFMVYLQKENIIDESGMPKERFSAEFPKEGPSILRIQQVVRGDSAAYFCASSGLASYNEQFFGPGTRLTVL.

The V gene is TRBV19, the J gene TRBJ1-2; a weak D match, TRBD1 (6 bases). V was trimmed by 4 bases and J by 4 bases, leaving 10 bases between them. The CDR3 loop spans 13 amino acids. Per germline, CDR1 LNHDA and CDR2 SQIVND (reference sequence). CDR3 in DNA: TGTGCCAGTAGTAGTCAGGGGCGCTATGGCTACACCTTC. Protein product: CASSSQGRYGYTF.

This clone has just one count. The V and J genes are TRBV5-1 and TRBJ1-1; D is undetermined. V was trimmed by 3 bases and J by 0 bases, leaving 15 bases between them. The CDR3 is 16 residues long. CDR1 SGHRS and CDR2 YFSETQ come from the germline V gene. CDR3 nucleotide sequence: TGCGCCAGCAGCTCCGAGAGCGGGAGAATGAACACTGAAGCTTTCTTT. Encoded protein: CASSSESGRMNTEAFF.

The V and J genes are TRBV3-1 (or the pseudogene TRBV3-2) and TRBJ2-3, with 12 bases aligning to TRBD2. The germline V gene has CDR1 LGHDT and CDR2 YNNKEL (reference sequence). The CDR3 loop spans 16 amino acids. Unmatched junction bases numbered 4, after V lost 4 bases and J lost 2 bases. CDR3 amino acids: CASSLGLAGFTDTQYF. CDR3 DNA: TGTGCCAGCAGCCTCGGACTAGCGGGATTCACAGATACGCAGTATTTT.

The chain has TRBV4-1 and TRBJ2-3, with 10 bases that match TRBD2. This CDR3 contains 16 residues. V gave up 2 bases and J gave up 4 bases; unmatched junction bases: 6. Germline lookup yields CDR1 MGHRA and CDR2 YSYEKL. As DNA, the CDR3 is TGCGCCAGCAGCCAATTAGCGGGGGGCCCCCCAGATACGCAGTATTTT. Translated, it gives CASSQLAGGPPDTQYF.

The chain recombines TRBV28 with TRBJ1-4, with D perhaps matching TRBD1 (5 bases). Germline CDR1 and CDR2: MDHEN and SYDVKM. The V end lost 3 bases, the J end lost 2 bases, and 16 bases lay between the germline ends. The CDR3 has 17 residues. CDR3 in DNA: TGTGCCAGCAGTTTCGTATTCCAGGGAACCACTAATGAAAAACTGTTTTTT. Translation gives CASSFVFQGTTNEKLFF.

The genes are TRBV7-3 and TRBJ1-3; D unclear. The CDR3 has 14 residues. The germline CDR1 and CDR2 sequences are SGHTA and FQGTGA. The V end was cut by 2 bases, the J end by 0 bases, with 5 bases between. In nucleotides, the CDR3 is TGTGCCAGCAGCTTAGGAGTCTCTGGAAACACCATATATTTT. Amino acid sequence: CASSLGVSGNTIYF.

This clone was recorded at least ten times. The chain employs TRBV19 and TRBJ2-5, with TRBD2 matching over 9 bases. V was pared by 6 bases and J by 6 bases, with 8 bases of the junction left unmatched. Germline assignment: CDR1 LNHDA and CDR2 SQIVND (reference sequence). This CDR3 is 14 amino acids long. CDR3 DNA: TGTGCCAGTAGCACCGCTAGCGGGGCGAAGACCCAGTACTTC. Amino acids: CASSTASGAKTQYF. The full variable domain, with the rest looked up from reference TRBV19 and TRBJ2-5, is DGGITQSPKYLFRKEGQNVTLSCEQNLNHDAMYWYRQDPGQGLRLIYYSQIVNDFQKGDIAEGYSVSREKKESFPLTVTSAQKNPTAFYLCASSTASGAKTQYFGPGTRLLVL.

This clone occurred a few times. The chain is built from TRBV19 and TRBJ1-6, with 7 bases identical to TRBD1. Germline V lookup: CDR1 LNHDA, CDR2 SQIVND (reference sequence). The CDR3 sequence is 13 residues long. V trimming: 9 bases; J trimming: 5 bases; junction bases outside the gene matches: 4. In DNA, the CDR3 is TGTGCCAGCGGGGACAGCAATAATTCACCCCTCCACTTT. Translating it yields CASGDSNNSPLHF.

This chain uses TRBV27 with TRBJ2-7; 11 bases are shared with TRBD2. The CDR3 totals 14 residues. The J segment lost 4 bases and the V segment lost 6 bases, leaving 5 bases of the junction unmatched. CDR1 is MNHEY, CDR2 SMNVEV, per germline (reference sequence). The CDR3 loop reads CASRPGLAAYEQYF. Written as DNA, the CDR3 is TGTGCCAGCAGGCCGGGACTAGCGGCGTACGAGCAGTACTTC.

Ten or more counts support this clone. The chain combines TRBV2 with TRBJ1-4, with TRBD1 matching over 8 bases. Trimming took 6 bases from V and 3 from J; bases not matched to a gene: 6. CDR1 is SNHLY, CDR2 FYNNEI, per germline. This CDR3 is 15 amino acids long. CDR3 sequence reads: CASRVLDRANEKLFF. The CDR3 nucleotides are TGTGCCAGCAGAGTCCTGGACAGGGCTAATGAAAAACTGTTTTTT.

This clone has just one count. This chain's CDR3 is CSVEVPPDNRGRLYEQYF. The CDR3 DNA is TGCAGCGTTGAAGTTCCTCCAGACAACAGGGGGCGCCTCTACGAGCAGTACTTC. The chain couples TRBV29-1 to TRBJ2-7; 9 bases fit TRBD1. CDR3 size: 18 residues. J gave up 3 bases and V 1 base, and 16 bases lay outside the gene matches. CDR1 is SQVTM, CDR2 ANQGSEA, per germline.

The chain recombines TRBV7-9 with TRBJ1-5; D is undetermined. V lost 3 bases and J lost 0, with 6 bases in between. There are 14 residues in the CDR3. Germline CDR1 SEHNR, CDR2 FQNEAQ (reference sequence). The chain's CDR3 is CASSFGYSNQPQHF. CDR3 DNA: TGTGCCAGCAGCTTCGGGTATAGCAATCAGCCCCAGCATTTT.

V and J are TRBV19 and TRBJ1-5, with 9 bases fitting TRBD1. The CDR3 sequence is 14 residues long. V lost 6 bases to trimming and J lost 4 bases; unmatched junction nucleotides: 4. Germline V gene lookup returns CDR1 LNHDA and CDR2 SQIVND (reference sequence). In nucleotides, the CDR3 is TGTGCCAGTAGCACGGGGACAGGGAATCAGCCCCAGCATTTT. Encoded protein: CASSTGTGNQPQHF. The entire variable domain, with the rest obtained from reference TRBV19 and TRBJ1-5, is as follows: DGGITQSPKYLFRKEGQNVTLSCEQNLNHDAMYWYRQDPGQGLRLIYYSQIVNDFQKGDIAEGYSVSREKKESFPLTVTSAQKNPTAFYLCASSTGTGNQPQHFGDGTRLSIL.